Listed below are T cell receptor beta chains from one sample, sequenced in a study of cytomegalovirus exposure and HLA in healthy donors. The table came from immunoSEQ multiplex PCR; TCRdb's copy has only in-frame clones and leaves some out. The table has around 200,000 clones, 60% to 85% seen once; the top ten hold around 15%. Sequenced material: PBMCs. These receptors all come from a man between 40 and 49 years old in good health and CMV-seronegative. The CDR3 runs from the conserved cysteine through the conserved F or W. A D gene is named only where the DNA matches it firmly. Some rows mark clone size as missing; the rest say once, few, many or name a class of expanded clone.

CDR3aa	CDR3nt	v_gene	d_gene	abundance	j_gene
CASDSSGANVLTF	TGTGCCAGCGACAGCTCTGGGGCCAACGTCCTGACTTTC	TRBV28	NA	NA	TRBJ2-6
CASSSLLARSTDTQYF	TGCGCCAGCAGCTCATTACTAGCGAGAAGCACAGATACGCAGTATTTT	TRBV5-1	TRBD2	NA	TRBJ2-3
CASSLEGPLSSYNEQFF	TGTGCCAGCAGCCTAGAGGGGCCTCTGAGCTCCTACAATGAGCAGTTCTTC	TRBV4-2	NA	NA	TRBJ2-1
CASSSILAGSEQYF	TGTGCCAGCAGTTCGATCTTAGCGGGAAGCGAGCAGTACTTC	TRBV27	TRBD2	NA	TRBJ2-7
CASGLGTSGFTDTQYF	TGTGCTAGTGGTTTGGGGACTAGCGGGTTCACAGATACGCAGTATTTT	TRBV12-5	TRBD2	NA	TRBJ2-3
CASSQGLAQAYEQYF	TGCGCCAGCAGCCAAGGACTAGCGCAAGCCTACGAGCAGTACTTC	TRBV4-1	TRBD2	NA	TRBJ2-7
CAAARTANTGELFF	TGTGCCGCAGCCCGGACAGCGAACACCGGGGAGCTGTTTTTT	TRBV5-4	NA	NA	TRBJ2-2
CASSRQGQGTEAFF	TGTGCCAGCAGTCGACAGGGTCAGGGCACTGAAGCTTTCTTT	TRBV6-4	TRBD1	NA	TRBJ1-1
CASSLEGPTSGMVYEQYF	TGTGCCAGCAGTTTGGAAGGACCGACTAGCGGGATGGTCTACGAGCAGTACTTC	TRBV27	TRBD2	NA	TRBJ2-7
CASSGTTGKPHEQYF	TGTGCCAGCAGTGGTACGACAGGGAAACCCCACGAGCAGTACTTC	TRBV2	TRBD1	NA	TRBJ2-7
CASSPQRTARGYGYTF	TGTGCCAGCTCACCACAGCGGACAGCTCGAGGCTATGGCTACACCTTC	TRBV18	NA	NA	TRBJ1-2
CAIRGPGLAGSTDTQYF	TGTGCCATCAGAGGTCCGGGACTAGCGGGGAGCACAGATACGCAGTATTTT	TRBV10-3	TRBD2	NA	TRBJ2-3
CASSYGTGGSNYGYTF	TGTGCCAGCAGCTACGGGACAGGGGGATCGAACTATGGCTACACCTTC	TRBV5-6	TRBD1	once	TRBJ1-2
CASSQGLRGVETVHQPQHF	TGCGCCAGCAGCCAAGGACTTCGGGGAGTTGAAACGGTCCATCAGCCCCAGCATTTT	TRBV4-1	NA	NA	TRBJ1-5
CASSPGTGAFYGYTF	TGCGCCAGCAGCCCCGGGACAGGGGCTTTCTATGGCTACACCTTC	TRBV4-3	TRBD1	NA	TRBJ1-2
CASSLTSGGASNPQETQYF	TGTGCCAGCAGCCTGACTAGCGGGGGGGCCTCTAACCCTCAAGAGACCCAGTACTTC	TRBV5-6	TRBD2	once	TRBJ2-5
CASSPPRYTGFDEQYF	TGTGCCAGCAGCCCCCCAAGATACACAGGGTTCGACGAGCAGTACTTC	TRBV5-8	NA	NA	TRBJ2-7
CASSPFHTTSNEKLFF	TGTGCCAGCAGCCCTTTCCATACCACATCTAATGAAAAACTGTTTTTT	TRBV13	NA	NA	TRBJ1-4
CASSRDRVNYEQYF	TGTGCCAGCAGTAGGGACAGGGTGAACTACGAGCAGTACTTC	TRBV2	TRBD1	NA	TRBJ2-7
CASSEYDAGLNEKLFF	TGTGCCAGCAGTGAATATGATGCAGGTCTTAATGAAAAACTGTTTTTT	TRBV2	NA	NA	TRBJ1-4
CASSPTPKTYEQYF	TGTGCCAGCAGCCCGACTCCTAAAACCTACGAGCAGTACTTC	TRBV13	NA	once	TRBJ2-7
CASSLWNRGSNTGELFF	TGCGCCAGCAGCCTGTGGAACCGCGGTAGCAACACCGGGGAGCTGTTTTTT	TRBV5-1	NA	NA	TRBJ2-2
CASSFFRRTEAFF	TGTGCCAGCAGTTTCTTTCGGAGGACTGAAGCTTTCTTT	TRBV27	NA	NA	TRBJ1-1
CASNTGEDTEAFF	TGCGCCAGCAACACCGGGGAGGACACTGAAGCTTTCTTT	TRBV5-1	NA	NA	TRBJ1-1
CASSGTGLYGYTF	TGTGCCAGCAGTGGGACAGGCCTCTATGGCTACACCTTC	TRBV6-1	TRBD1	once	TRBJ1-2
CASSYLAGSTTDTQYF	TGCGCCAGCAGTTACTTAGCGGGGTCAACCACAGATACGCAGTATTTT	TRBV10-1	TRBD2	NA	TRBJ2-3
CASQTGTGNTIYF	TGTGCCAGCCAGACAGGGACGGGAAACACCATATATTTT	TRBV2	TRBD1	NA	TRBJ1-3
CASSSSWASTGELFF	TGCGCCAGCAGCTCGTCATGGGCGAGCACCGGGGAGCTGTTTTTT	TRBV5-1	NA	NA	TRBJ2-2
CATENQGNLPFWTGELFF	TGTGCCACCGAAAACCAGGGAAACTTACCCTTTTGGACCGGGGAGCTGTTTTTT	TRBV7-2	NA	NA	TRBJ2-2
CAIKAGGGTFTEAFF	TGTGCCATCAAGGCGGGCGGGGGGACGTTCACTGAAGCTTTCTTT	TRBV10-3	NA	few	TRBJ1-1
CASSQRGSGSYEQYF	TGTGCCAGCAGCCAAAGAGGGAGTGGCTCCTACGAGCAGTACTTC	TRBV4-2	NA	NA	TRBJ2-7
CASAQGGGGIPSIYNEQFF	TGCGCCAGCGCTCAAGGAGGAGGGGGCATTCCTTCGATTTACAATGAGCAGTTCTTC	TRBV5-1	NA	NA	TRBJ2-1
CATSRTSNTGELFF	TGTGCCACCAGCCGAACTTCGAACACCGGGGAGCTGTTTTTT	TRBV15	NA	NA	TRBJ2-2
CASIGRVAFF	TGTGCCAGCATTGGCCGGGTGGCTTTCTTT	TRBV6-1	NA	once	TRBJ1-1
CASSARVTGYGYTF	TGTGCCAGCAGTGCACGGGTGACGGGCTATGGCTACACCTTC	TRBV2	NA	few	TRBJ1-2
CASSEQGSSFYGYTF	TGTGCCTCGTCGGAACAGGGATCGTCTTTCTATGGCTACACCTTC	TRBV2	NA	NA	TRBJ1-2
CASSPQILWNEQFF	TGTGCCAGCAGCCCCCAGATCCTCTGGAATGAGCAGTTCTTC	TRBV5-6	NA	NA	TRBJ2-1
CASSLEAGGYNEQFF	TGCGCCAGCAGCTTGGAAGCGGGGGGGTATAATGAGCAGTTCTTC	TRBV5-1	TRBD2	NA	TRBJ2-1
CASSRPTGGSGANVLTF	TGTGCCAGCAGCCGACCCACAGGGGGGTCTGGGGCCAACGTCCTGACTTTC	TRBV5-4	TRBD1	NA	TRBJ2-6
CASSPGLAAYNEQFF	TGCGCCAGCAGCCCGGGACTAGCGGCCTACAATGAGCAGTTCTTC	TRBV4-1	TRBD2	once	TRBJ2-1
CASSYSPRIADKSYNEQFF	TGTGCCAGCAGTTACTCCCCTAGGATCGCGGACAAAAGCTACAATGAGCAGTTCTTC	TRBV27	NA	NA	TRBJ2-1
CASSQEGGRGTGELFF	TGCGCCAGCAGCCAAGAAGGGGGTAGGGGCACCGGGGAGCTGTTTTTT	TRBV4-1	NA	NA	TRBJ2-2
CASSPLAGVYEQYF	TGTGCCAGCAGCCCCCTAGCGGGAGTCTACGAGCAGTACTTC	TRBV6-6	TRBD2	few	TRBJ2-7